Below, 6 T cell receptor beta chains from the same sample are listed, as sequenced in a study of blood T cell repertoires in COVID-19. TCRdb keeps only in-frame clones here, not all; method: immunoSEQ multiplex PCR. The sample has 120,000 to 150,000 clones, roughly 86% seen once. Sequenced sample: peripheral blood. Receptors were obtained from a human donor in a cohort sampled during active COVID-19.

V is TRBV24-1 and J is TRBJ2-1; tentatively, D is TRBD2 (6 bases). Germline CDR1 reads KGHDR; CDR2 reads SFDVKD. This CDR3 spans 15 amino acids. V lost 4 bases and J 9 bases, leaving 18 bases between the germline ends. The CDR3 reads CATSDLGGLGGEQFF. In DNA, the CDR3 is TGTGCCACCAGTGACTTGGGAGGCCTTGGCGGTGAGCAGTTCTTC.

The V gene is TRBV5-1, the J gene TRBJ2-5, with TRBD2 as a possible D gene (6 bases). Trimming took 4 bases from V and 5 from J, leaving 15 bases between them. Germline V gene sequence: CDR1 SGHRS, CDR2 YFSETQ. This CDR3 contains 14 residues. This chain's CDR3 is CASSPLLGGETQYF. The CDR3 region has the DNA TGCGCCAGCAGCCCACTCCTTGGGGGGGAGACCCAGTACTTC.

The V gene is TRBV9, the J gene TRBJ2-2; 11 bases agree with TRBD1. Germline-derived CDR1 and CDR2 are SGDLS and YYNGEE. This CDR3 contains 16 residues. V dropped 0 bases and J dropped 5; count of bases not matched to a gene: 3. The CDR3 spells CASSVVDRGRTGELFF. The CDR3 DNA follows: TGTGCCAGCAGCGTAGTGGACAGGGGGCGGACCGGGGAGCTGTTTTTT. The complete variable domain, with remaining parts taken from reference TRBV9 and TRBJ2-2, reads DSGVTQTPKHLITATGQRVTLRCSPRSGDLSVYWYQQSLDQGLQFLIQYYNGEERAKGNILERFSAQQFPDLHSELNLSSLELGDSALYFCASSVVDRGRTGELFFGEGSRLTVL.

The chain combines TRBV11-2 with TRBJ2-5, with D possibly TRBD1 on 6 matching bases. The germline V and J ends were trimmed by 4 bases and 1 base, with 13 bases remaining between them. The CDR3 covers 15 residues. Germline CDR1 reads SGHAT; CDR2 reads FQNNGV. The CDR3 region is CASSSQGHPQETQYF. The DNA of the CDR3 is TGTGCCAGCAGCTCCCAGGGACACCCCCAAGAGACCCAGTACTTC.

Only one count was recorded for this clone. This sequence joins TRBV6-2 or TRBV6-3 and TRBJ1-4; no clear D. This CDR3 comprises 12 residues. Trimming took 2 bases from V and 11 from J, leaving 9 bases between them. The germline gives CDR1 MNHEY, CDR2 SVGEGT. The CDR3 nucleotides are TGTGCCAGCAGTTACGGACTTGAGAAACTGTTTTTT. Translated: CASSYGLEKLFF.

The chain uses TRBV4-1 and TRBJ1-5; 10 bases match TRBD1. The CDR3 has 15 amino acids. Germline CDR1 reads MGHRA; CDR2 reads YSYEKL. J lost 4 bases, V lost 3 bases, and 3 bases had no gene match. The CDR3 bases are TGCGCCAGCAGCCAGGGACAGGGGCCAAATCAGCCCCAGCATTTT. It translates to CASSQGQGPNQPQHF.